This entry concerns a single TCR beta chain. This receptor's antigen is unknown. It has no much larger one-base neighbor in the sample; base qualities were not kept. Collaborating institutions collected whole blood in K2EDTA tubes following their own protocols. For TCRbeta analysis, collaborator samples were shipped as frozen whole blood, as isolated PBMCs, or as DNA extracted from either sample type. The germline V gene gives CDR1 as SGHTA and CDR2 as FQGTGA. There are 11 amino acids in the CDR3, from cysteine to phenylalanine inclusive. Solely the CDR3 DNA is kept, with 33 bases framed from the first base. Trimming removed 5 bases from V and 11 bases from J; the gene matches leave 5 bases unexplained. These data are taken from a study of blood T cell repertoires in COVID-19 (dated by TCRdb to between 2020 and 2021). Regarding the complete study: Samples from collaborators originated in the United States, Italy and Spain and spanned both the acute and convalescent phases of COVID-19. The prospective study material was composed of cDNA or gDNA derived from T cells, B-cell-depleted T cells, or PBMCs. Deeply sampled blood TCRbeta repertoires from subjects exposed to, actively infected with, or recovered from COVID-19 were included in the dataset. A freely available public database, intended as a resource for researchers studying the immune response to SARS-CoV-2, is where the repertoires were released. Samples came from the ongoing ImmuneRACE study (first 160 participants) plus 1,254 subjects from 6 global collaborators. The sample metadata nearly always contained a de-identified subject ID, COVID-19 status, age in years and sex. Where HLA class I and class II types were available, the types were taken from metadata supplied by the sample provider, not from assay-based typing. Results and caveats for the whole study, not just this receptor: The quantity of clinical and demographic metadata differed by source and by participant and was supplied without curation.

TCRbeta CDR3 regions were amplified from genomic DNA using the immunoSEQ Assay, a bias-controlled multiplex PCR. Per the original workflow: The number of nucleated cells in each sample was estimated from the amplification of reference gene primers within the assay. To quantify the absolute abundance of each unique TCRbeta CDR3 rearrangement, sequence reads were collapsed and filtered. For each sample, productive Simpson clonality was calculated as the square root of Simpson's diversity index over productive rearrangements. The source is immuneACCESS, and TCRdb retained only in-frame sequences with V and J called. Part of the clones is not carried over; for the studies checked, unresolved V genes explain less than half of this, and the remainder is unexplained. From that table come the V and J calls and clone size; the DNA was used to work out D and trimming. This sample has 250,000 to 300,000 clones in its table, and about nine tenths of those were observed once. Of the sample, 9.5% to 15% is held by the ten largest clones.

The receptor was isolated from a woman in her sixties or seventies with acute or convalescent COVID-19. This receptor chain uses TRBV7-3 and TRBJ1-1, with TRBD1 matching 7 junction bases. The sequenced sample consisted of peripheral blood. The CDR3 in this case is CASSTTGKAFF. At the DNA level, the sequence is TGTGCCAGCAGCACGACAGGGAAGGCTTTCTTT.